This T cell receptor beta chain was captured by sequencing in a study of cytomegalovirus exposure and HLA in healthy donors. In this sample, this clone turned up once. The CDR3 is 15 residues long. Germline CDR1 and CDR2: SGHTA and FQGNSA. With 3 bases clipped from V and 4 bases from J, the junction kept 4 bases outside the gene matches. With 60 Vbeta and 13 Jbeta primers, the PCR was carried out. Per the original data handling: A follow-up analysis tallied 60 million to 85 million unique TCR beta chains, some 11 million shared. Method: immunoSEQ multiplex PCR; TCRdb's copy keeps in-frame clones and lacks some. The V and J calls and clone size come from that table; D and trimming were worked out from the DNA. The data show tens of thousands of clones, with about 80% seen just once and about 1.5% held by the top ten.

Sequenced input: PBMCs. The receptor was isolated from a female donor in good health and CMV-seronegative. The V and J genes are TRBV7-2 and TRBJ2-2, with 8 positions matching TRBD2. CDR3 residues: CASSFQRGFTGELFF. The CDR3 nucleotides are TGTGCCAGCAGCTTTCAGCGGGGGTTCACCGGGGAGCTGTTTTTT.